Listed below are T cell receptor beta chains from one sample, sequenced in a study of radiotherapy plus CTLA-4 blockade in lung cancer. Sequencing used immunoSEQ multiplex PCR; TCRdb keeps in-frame clones, though not all of them. Here the sample spans about 51,000 clones, around 75% being singletons. Sequenced material: peripheral blood, taken from a patient treated with radiotherapy plus ipilimumab. These receptors were collected from a human donor with non-small cell lung cancer who had a complete response to radiotherapy plus ipilimumab. The CDR3 runs from the conserved cysteine through the conserved F or W. A D gene is named only where the DNA matches it firmly. The size of a clone is reported for some rows only, either as once, few or many, or as a class for expanded clones.

-	TRBD1	TRBV28	TRBJ1-5	TGTGCCAGCAGTTACTACGGGACAGGGAAGGGTCAGCCCCAGCATTTT	CASSYYGTGKGQPQHF
few	TRBD1	TRBV19	TRBJ1-5	TGTGCCAGTAGTATAGAGGGACAGGGGGTCTCGCCCCAGCATTTT	CASSIEGQGVSPQHF
-	TRBD2	TRBV6-1	TRBJ2-3	TGTGCCAGCAGGAAACTAGCGAGCACAGATACGCAGTATTTT	CASRKLASTDTQYF
once	-	TRBV6-1	TRBJ2-7	TGTGCCAGCGGTCGTGGGGGCGCGGTCGGCTACGAGCAGTACTTC	CASGRGGAVGYEQYF
-	TRBD1	TRBV19	TRBJ1-6	TGTGCCAGTAGTTCCCGGGACAGGCGGAATTCACCCCTCCACTTT	CASSSRDRRNSPLHF
-	TRBD1	TRBV11-2	TRBJ2-7	TGTGCCAGCAGCCACCGGGACAGGCCCTACGAGCAGTACTTC	CASSHRDRPYEQYF
-	-	TRBV5-1	TRBJ2-3	TGCGCCAGCACCCAGGGACCGGGGGAAGATACGCAGTATTTT	CASTQGPGEDTQYF
-	-	TRBV4-3	TRBJ1-1	TGCGCCAGCAGCCAAGAGCGGGATTTGAACACTGAAGCTTTCTTT	CASSQERDLNTEAFF
-	TRBD2	TRBV6-1	TRBJ2-7	TGTGCCAGCAGTGAGGGCTGGGGAGGGTCCGAGCAGTACTTC	CASSEGWGGSEQYF
-	-	TRBV19	TRBJ2-3	TGTGCCAGTACCGACGACGGGTCTAGCACAGATACGCAGTATTTT	CASTDDGSSTDTQYF
-	-	TRBV11-2	TRBJ1-4	TGTGCCAGCAGGTCAGGGGCAATGGAAGAAAAACTGTTTTTT	CASRSGAMEEKLFF
-	TRBD1	TRBV7-2	TRBJ1-4	TGTGCCAGCAGCTTAGGCAACAGGGGGCAGGGAGAAAAACTGTTTTTT	CASSLGNRGQGEKLFF
-	-	TRBV10-2	TRBJ2-1	TGCGCCAGCAGGCTCGGACAGCCTGCCTACAATGAGCAGTTCTTC	CASRLGQPAYNEQFF
-	TRBD2	TRBV4-3	TRBJ2-1	TGCGCCAGCAGCCAAGATATAACTAGCGGGTACAATGAGCAGTTCTTC	CASSQDITSGYNEQFF
medium-sized	-	TRBV18	TRBJ2-2	TGTGCCAGCTCACCACCCCAGGGCGCCACCGGGGAGCTGTTTTTT	CASSPPQGATGELFF
-	TRBD2	TRBV29-1	TRBJ2-3	TGCAGCGTTTGGGTAGCGGGTCGCACAGATACGCAGTATTTT	CSVWVAGRTDTQYF
-	TRBD1	TRBV7-2	TRBJ2-4	TGTGCCAGCAGCTGGGGGACAGGGATAGCCAAAAACATTCAGTACTTC	CASSWGTGIAKNIQYF
-	TRBD2	TRBV4-1	TRBJ2-3	TGCGCCAGCAGCCAAGGACTAGCGGGAGGGCCGCGTGTAGATACGCAGTATTTT	CASSQGLAGGPRVDTQYF
-	-	TRBV7-8	TRBJ2-7	TGTGCCAGCAGCTTACAGGGTCTGACCTACGAGCAGTACTTC	CASSLQGLTYEQYF
-	-	TRBV5-4	TRBJ1-1	TGTGCCAGCAGCGCCACTACAGGGTTCACTGAAGCTTTCTTT	CASSATTGFTEAFF
-	TRBD1	TRBV6-5	TRBJ1-1	TGTGCCAGCAGTTCCGACAGGGGCGCTGAAGCTTTCTTT	CASSSDRGAEAFF
-	-	TRBV19	TRBJ2-3	TGTGCCAGTAGTACACAGGTCCCCTCGGGAGATACGCAGTATTTT	CASSTQVPSGDTQYF
-	TRBD2	TRBV11-3	TRBJ2-5	TGTGCCAGCAGTCGGACTAGCCGAGAGACCCAGTACTTC	CASSRTSRETQYF
few	TRBD1	TRBV4-3	TRBJ1-5	TGCGCCAGCAGCCAAGATAACAGGGGAAGTCAGCCCCAGCATTTT	CASSQDNRGSQPQHF
-	TRBD1	TRBV28	TRBJ1-4	TGTGCCAGCAGTTCGACAGGGCGCCGAAAACTGTTTTTT	CASSSTGRRKLFF
-	TRBD1	TRBV28	TRBJ2-6	TGTGCCAGCGTGGGAGGACAGGGTTTTTCTGGGGCCAACGTCCTGACTTTC	CASVGGQGFSGANVLTF
-	-	TRBV10-1	TRBJ2-5	TGCGCCAGCAGTGCGTTTACAGGGTTGGAGACCCAGTACTTC	CASSAFTGLETQYF
-	-	TRBV6-5	TRBJ1-6	TGTGCCAGCAATCTAGGGGCTAGGTTTGATTCACCCCTCCACTTT	CASNLGARFDSPLHF
-	-	TRBV10-3	TRBJ1-4	TGTGCCATCAGTGGGGGGGATGTAATCTCTAATGAAAAACTGTTTTTT	CAISGGDVISNEKLFF
few	TRBD1	TRBV5-4	TRBJ1-4	TGTGCCAGCAGCTCCGGGACAGGGGATGAAAAACTGTTTTTT	CASSSGTGDEKLFF
-	TRBD1	TRBV5-4	TRBJ1-2	TGTGCCAGCAGCCGACCGGGACAGGGGAACTATGGCTACACCTTC	CASSRPGQGNYGYTF
-	TRBD1	TRBV2	TRBJ1-2	TGTGCCAGCAGTCGACAGGGTGACTATGGCTACACCTTC	CASSRQGDYGYTF
-	TRBD1	TRBV27	TRBJ2-1	TGTGCCAGCAGTTTTCGGGACAGATACTCCTACAATGAGCAGTTCTTC	CASSFRDRYSYNEQFF
once	-	TRBV18	TRBJ2-7	TGTGCCAGCCGCTCCTCTTCACAGGGTACGTTGCAGTACTTC	CASRSSSQGTLQYF
-	-	TRBV5-1	TRBJ1-1	TGCGCCAGCAGCCTTCTCCCTGGGCGGGACACTGAAGCTTTCTTT	CASSLLPGRDTEAFF
-	TRBD1	TRBV7-9	TRBJ2-1	TGTGCCAGCAGCTTTCAGGGGGCGTACAATGAGCAGTTCTTC	CASSFQGAYNEQFF
-	TRBD2	TRBV6-6	TRBJ2-1	TGTGCCAGCAGTGGGACTAGAGGGTACGCCTACAATGAGCAGTTCTTC	CASSGTRGYAYNEQFF
-	-	TRBV2	TRBJ2-1	TGTGCCAGCAGTGTTCAGGGATCCTACAATGAGCAGTTCTTC	CASSVQGSYNEQFF
-	-	TRBV30	TRBJ1-1	TGTGCCTGGAGTGTACTTACCGGAGCTGAAGCTTTCTTT	CAWSVLTGAEAFF
-	TRBD1	TRBV19	TRBJ1-1	TGTGCCAGTAGTATAACGGACAGGGGGCCCGCTTTCTTT	CASSITDRGPAFF
few	-	TRBV30	TRBJ1-2	TGTGCCTGGAGTCCTTTCTGGACACCTGGTAACTATGGCTACACCTTC	CAWSPFWTPGNYGYTF
-	TRBD1	TRBV2	TRBJ1-5	TGTGCCAGTACTACAGGGGTGAATCAGCCCCAGCATTTT	CASTTGVNQPQHF
few	-	TRBV19	TRBJ1-3	TGTGCCAGTAATGGCGGGTACTCTGGAAACACCATATATTTT	CASNGGYSGNTIYF
-	-	TRBV7-9	TRBJ2-7	TGTGCCAGCAGCTTAGTGGTGGACTGGTCCTACGAGCAGTACTTC	CASSLVVDWSYEQYF
-	-	TRBV6-5	TRBJ1-5	TGTGCCAGCCGTGGGGGCTTGGGGCAGCCCCAGCATTTT	CASRGGLGQPQHF
once	-	TRBV10-1	TRBJ2-3	TGCGCCAGCAGTGAGTCTGGCAGGGGGGTGACAGATACGCAGTATTTT	CASSESGRGVTDTQYF
-	-	TRBV6-6	TRBJ1-1	TGTGCCAGCAGCCTTCAGGGGATCCCTGAAGCTTTCTTT	CASSLQGIPEAFF
-	TRBD1	TRBV19	TRBJ2-2	TGTGCCAGTAGCCGGGACAGGGGGGCCACCGGGGAGCTGTTTTTT	CASSRDRGATGELFF